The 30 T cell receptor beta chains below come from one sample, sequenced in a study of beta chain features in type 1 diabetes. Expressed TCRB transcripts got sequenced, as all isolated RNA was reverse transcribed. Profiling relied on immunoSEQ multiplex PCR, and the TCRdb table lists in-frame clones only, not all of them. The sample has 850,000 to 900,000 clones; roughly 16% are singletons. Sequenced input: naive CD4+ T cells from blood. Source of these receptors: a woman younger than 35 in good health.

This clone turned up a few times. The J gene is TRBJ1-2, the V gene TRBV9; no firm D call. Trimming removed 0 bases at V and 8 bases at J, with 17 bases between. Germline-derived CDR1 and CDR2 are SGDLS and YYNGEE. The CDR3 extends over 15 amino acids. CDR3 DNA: TGTGCCAGCAGCGTAGATCCCGGACGAGCGGGGGGCTACACCTTC. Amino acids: CASSVDPGRAGGYTF.

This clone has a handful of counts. The CDR3 coding sequence is TGTGCCAGCAGCTCACAGGCTCAAGAGACCCAGTACTTC. Translating it yields CASSSQAQETQYF. The genes are TRBV6-6 and TRBJ2-5; TRBD1 might be the D (5 bases). V was pared by 6 bases and J by 2 bases, with 10 bases between. The CDR3 sequence is 13 residues long. Germline CDR1 MNHNY, CDR2 SVGAGI (reference sequence).

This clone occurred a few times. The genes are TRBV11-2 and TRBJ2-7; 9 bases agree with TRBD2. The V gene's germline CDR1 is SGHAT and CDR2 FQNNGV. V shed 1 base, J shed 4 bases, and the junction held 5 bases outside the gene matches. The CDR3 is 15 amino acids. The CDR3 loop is CASSLGLAGRYEQYF. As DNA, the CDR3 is TGTGCCAGCAGCTTAGGGCTAGCGGGAAGATACGAGCAGTACTTC.

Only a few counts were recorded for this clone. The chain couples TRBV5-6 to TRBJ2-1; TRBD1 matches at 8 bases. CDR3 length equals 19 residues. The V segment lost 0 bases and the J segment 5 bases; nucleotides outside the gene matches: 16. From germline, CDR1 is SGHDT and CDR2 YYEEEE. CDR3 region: CASSLEWDRIWTIHNEQFF. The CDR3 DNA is TGTGCCAGCAGCTTGGAATGGGACAGGATATGGACTATTCACAATGAGCAGTTCTTC. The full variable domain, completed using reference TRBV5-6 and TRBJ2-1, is DAGVTQSPTHLIKTRGQQVTLRCSPKSGHDTVSWYQQALGQGPQFIFQYYEEEERQRGNFPDRFSGHQFPNYSSELNVNALLLGDSALYLCASSLEWDRIWTIHNEQFFGPGTRLTVL.

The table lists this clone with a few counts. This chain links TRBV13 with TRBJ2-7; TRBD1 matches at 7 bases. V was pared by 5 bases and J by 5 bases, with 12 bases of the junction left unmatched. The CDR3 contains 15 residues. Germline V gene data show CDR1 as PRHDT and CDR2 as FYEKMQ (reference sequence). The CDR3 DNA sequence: TGTGCCAGCAGCAACCGACGACAGGGTCTCGACGAGCAGTACTTC. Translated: CASSNRRQGLDEQYF.

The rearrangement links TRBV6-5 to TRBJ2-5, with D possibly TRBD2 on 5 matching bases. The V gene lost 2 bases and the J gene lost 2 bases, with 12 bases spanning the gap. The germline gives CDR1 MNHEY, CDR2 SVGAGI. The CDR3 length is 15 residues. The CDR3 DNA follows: TGTGCCAGCAGTTACGGGTCGGGATGGCAAGAGACCCAGTACTTC. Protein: CASSYGSGWQETQYF.

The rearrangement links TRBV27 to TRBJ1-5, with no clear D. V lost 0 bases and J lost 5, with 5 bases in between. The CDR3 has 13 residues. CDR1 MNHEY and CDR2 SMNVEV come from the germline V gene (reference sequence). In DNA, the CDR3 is TGTGCCAGCAGTTTATCGGGTTATCAGCCCCAGCATTTT. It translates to CASSLSGYQPQHF.

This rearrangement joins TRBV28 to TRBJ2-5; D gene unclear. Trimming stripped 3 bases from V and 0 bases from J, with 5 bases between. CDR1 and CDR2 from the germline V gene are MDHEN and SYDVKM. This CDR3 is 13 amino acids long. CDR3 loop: CASSLMNQETQYF. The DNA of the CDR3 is TGTGCCAGCAGTTTGATGAACCAAGAGACCCAGTACTTC.

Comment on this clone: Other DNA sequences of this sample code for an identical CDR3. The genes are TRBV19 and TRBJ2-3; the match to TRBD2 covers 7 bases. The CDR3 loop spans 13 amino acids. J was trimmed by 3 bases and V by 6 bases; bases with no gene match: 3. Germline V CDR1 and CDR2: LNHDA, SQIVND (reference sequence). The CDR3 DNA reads TGTGCCAGTAGAGGACTAGGAACAGATACGCAGTATTTT. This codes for CASRGLGTDTQYF.

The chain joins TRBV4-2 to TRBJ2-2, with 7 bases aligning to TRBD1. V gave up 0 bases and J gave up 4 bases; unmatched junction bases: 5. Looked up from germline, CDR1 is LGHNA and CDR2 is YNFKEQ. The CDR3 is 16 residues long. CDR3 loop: CASSQELPGGTGELFF. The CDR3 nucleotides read TGTGCCAGCAGCCAAGAGCTCCCAGGGGGCACCGGGGAGCTGTTTTTT.

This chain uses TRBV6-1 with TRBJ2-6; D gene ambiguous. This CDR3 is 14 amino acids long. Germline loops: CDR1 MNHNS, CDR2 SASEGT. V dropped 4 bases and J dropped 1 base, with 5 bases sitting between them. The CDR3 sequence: CASSAGSGANVLTF. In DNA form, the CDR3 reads TGTGCCAGCAGTGCGGGTTCTGGGGCCAACGTCCTGACTTTC.

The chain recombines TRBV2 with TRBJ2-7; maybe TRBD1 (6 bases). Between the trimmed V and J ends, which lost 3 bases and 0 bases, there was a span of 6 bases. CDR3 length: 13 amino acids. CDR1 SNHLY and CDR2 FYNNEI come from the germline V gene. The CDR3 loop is CASSEGHSYEQYF. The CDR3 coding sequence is TGTGCCAGCAGTGAGGGACACTCCTACGAGCAGTACTTC.

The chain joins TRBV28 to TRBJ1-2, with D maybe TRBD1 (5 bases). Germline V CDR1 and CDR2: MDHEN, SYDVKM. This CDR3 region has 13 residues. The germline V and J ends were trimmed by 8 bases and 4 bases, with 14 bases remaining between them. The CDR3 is CASVTGQGYGYTF. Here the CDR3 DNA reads TGTGCCAGCGTCACAGGTCAAGGCTATGGCTACACCTTC.

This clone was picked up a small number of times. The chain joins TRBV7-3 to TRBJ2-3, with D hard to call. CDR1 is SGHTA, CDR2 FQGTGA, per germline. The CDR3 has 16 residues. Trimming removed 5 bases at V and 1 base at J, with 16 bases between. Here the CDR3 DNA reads TGTGCCAGCAGCCCCCTCGGTGTCTATGGCACAGATACGCAGTATTTT. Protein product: CASSPLGVYGTDTQYF.

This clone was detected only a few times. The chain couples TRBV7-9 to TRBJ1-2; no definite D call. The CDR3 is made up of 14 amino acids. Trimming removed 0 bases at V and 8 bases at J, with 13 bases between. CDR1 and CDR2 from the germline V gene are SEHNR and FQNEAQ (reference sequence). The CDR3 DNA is TGTGCCAGCAGCTTAGCGGCCTTCAGAATGGGCTACACCTTC. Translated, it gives CASSLAAFRMGYTF.

Written as DNA, the CDR3 is TGTGCCAGCAGTTTCCGTCCGACCGGGGAGCTGTTTTTT. Translating gives CASSFRPTGELFF. The chain couples TRBV27 to TRBJ2-2, with D hard to call. The CDR3 length is 13 residues. Germline CDR1 is MNHEY and CDR2 is SMNVEV (reference sequence). Trimming left V 3 bases short and J 5 bases short, with 7 bases between.

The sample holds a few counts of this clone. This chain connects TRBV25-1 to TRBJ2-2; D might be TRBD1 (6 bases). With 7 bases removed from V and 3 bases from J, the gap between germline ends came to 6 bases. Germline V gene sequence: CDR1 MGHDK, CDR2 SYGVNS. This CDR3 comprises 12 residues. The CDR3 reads CASKGDTGELFF. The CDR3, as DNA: TGTGCCAGCAAGGGGGACACCGGGGAGCTGTTTTTT. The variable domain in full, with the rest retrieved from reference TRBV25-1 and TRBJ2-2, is EADIYQTPRYLVIGTGKKITLECSQTMGHDKMYWYQQDPGMELHLIHYSYGVNSTEKGDLSSESTVSRIRTEHFPLTLESARPSHTSQYLCASKGDTGELFFGEGSRLTVL.

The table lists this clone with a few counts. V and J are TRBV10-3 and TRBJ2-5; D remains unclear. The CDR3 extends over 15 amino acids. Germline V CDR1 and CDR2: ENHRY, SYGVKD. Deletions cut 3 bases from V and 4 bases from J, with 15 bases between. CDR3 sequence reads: CAISDSSWPGETQYF. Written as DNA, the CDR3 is TGTGCCATCAGTGATTCTTCCTGGCCGGGAGAGACCCAGTACTTC.

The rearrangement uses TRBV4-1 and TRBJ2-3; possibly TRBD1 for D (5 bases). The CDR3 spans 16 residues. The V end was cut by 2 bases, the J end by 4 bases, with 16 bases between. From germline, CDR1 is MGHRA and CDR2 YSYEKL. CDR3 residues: CASSQNVGRDSDTQYF. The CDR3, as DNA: TGCGCCAGCAGCCAAAACGTCGGCAGGGATTCAGATACGCAGTATTTT.

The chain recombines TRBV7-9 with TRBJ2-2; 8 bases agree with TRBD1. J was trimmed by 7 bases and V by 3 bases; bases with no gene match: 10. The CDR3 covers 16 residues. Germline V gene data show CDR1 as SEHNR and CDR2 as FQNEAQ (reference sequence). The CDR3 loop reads CASSFTLAGGGGELFF. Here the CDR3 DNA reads TGTGCCAGCAGCTTCACACTGGCAGGGGGCGGCGGGGAGCTGTTTTTT.

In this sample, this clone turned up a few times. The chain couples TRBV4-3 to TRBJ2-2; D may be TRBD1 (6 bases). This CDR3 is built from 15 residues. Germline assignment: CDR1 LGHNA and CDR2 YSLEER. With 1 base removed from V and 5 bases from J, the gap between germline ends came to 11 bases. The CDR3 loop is CASSQVGAITGELFF. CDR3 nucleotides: TGCGCCAGCAGCCAAGTGGGGGCGATTACCGGGGAGCTGTTTTTT.

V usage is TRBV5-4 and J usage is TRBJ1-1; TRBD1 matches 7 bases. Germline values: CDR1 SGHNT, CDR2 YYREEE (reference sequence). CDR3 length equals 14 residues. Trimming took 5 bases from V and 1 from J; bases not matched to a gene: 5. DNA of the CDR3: TGTGCCAGCAGACCGAGGGACAGGAACACTGAAGCTTTCTTT. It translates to CASRPRDRNTEAFF.

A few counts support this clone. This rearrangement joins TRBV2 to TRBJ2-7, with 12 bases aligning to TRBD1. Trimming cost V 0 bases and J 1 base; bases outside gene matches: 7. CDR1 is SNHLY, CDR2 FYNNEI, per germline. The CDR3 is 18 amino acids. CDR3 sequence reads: CASSEAGRGQGASYEQYF. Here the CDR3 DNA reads TGTGCCAGCAGTGAAGCAGGCCGGGGACAGGGGGCATCCTACGAGCAGTACTTC.

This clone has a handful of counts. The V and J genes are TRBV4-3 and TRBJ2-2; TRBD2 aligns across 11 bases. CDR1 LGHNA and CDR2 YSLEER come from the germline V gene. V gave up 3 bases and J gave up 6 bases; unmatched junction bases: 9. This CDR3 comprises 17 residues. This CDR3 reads CASSHDRLAGRAGELFF. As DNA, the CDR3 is TGCGCCAGCAGCCACGATAGACTAGCGGGAAGAGCCGGGGAGCTGTTTTTT.

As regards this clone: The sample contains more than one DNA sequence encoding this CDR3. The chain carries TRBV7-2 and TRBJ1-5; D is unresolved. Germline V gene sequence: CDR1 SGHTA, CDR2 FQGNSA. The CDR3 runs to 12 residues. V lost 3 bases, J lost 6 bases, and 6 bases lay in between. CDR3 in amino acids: CASSFSGQPQHF. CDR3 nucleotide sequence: TGTGCCAGCAGCTTCTCGGGTCAGCCCCAGCATTTT. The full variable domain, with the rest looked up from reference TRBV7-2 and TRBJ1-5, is GAGVSQSPSNKVTEKGKDVELRCDPISGHTALYWYRQSLGQGLEFLIYFQGNSAPDKSGLPSDRFSAERTGGSVSTLTIQRTQQEDSAVYLCASSFSGQPQHFGDGTRLSIL.

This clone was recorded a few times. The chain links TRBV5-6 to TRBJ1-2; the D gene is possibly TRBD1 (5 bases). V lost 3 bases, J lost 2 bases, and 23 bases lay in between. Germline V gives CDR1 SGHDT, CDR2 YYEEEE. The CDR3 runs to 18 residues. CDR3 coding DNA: TGTGCCAGCAGCTCTTTAGCGAAAACCGGGACTAAGAACTATGGCTACACCTTC. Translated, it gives CASSSLAKTGTKNYGYTF.

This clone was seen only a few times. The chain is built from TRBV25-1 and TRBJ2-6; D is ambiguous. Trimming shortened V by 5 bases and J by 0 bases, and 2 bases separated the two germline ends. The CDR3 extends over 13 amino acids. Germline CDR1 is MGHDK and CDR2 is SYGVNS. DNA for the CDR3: TGTGCCAGCAGTATCTCTGGGGCCAACGTCCTGACTTTC. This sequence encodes CASSISGANVLTF. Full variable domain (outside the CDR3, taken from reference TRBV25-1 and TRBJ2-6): EADIYQTPRYLVIGTGKKITLECSQTMGHDKMYWYQQDPGMELHLIHYSYGVNSTEKGDLSSESTVSRIRTEHFPLTLESARPSHTSQYLCASSISGANVLTFGAGSRLTVL.

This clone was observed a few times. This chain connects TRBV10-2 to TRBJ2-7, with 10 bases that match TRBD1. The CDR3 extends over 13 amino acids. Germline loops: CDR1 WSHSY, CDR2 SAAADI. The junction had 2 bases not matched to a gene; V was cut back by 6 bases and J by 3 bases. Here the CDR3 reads CASSRDRGYEQYF. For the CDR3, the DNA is TGCGCCAGCAGCCGGGACAGGGGCTACGAGCAGTACTTC.

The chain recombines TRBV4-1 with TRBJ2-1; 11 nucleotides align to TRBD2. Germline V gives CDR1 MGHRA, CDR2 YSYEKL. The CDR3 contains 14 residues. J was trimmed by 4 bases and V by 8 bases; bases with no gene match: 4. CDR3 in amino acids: CASRGTSGYNEQFF. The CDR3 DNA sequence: TGCGCCAGCCGGGGGACTAGCGGATACAATGAGCAGTTCTTC.

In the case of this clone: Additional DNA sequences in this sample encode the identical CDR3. The DNA for the CDR3 is TGTGCCAGCAGCTTAGTCGGCTACGAGCAGTACTTC. Its translation is CASSLVGYEQYF. The chain has TRBV7-2 and TRBJ2-7; D is unresolved. This CDR3 is built from 12 residues. The germline CDR1 and CDR2 sequences are SGHTA and FQGNSA. V lost 1 base and J lost 3, with 4 bases in between.